This T cell receptor (beta chain) was captured in a study of breast tumors, draining lymph nodes, adjacent tissues. Findings and caveats of the study: Most tumor T cells seemingly derive from lymph node, then expand in tumor. Tumor T cell lymph node origin was a supported hypothesis, not proven. Tumors had less TCR diversity than lymph nodes, more than nontumor tissue.

TCRdb analysed the multiplex PCR reads with MiXCR anew, one entry per CDR3 protein. The data show about 200,000 distinct CDR3 sequences, with roughly 31% seen just once and approximately 4.3% held by the top ten. Axillary draining lymph nodes of breast cancer patients supplied the node samples. This clonotype was found many times. What it binds is not known. The sample was axillary lymph node tissue. This TCR was sampled from a female donor with breast cancer. Some clones in this sample may be carry-over from other donors' samples.

CDR3 sequence (DNA): TGCAGTGCTCTAGACAGGGTCCATAATCAGCCCCAGCATTTT. Translated: CSALDRVHNQPQHF. The chain couples TRBV20-1 to TRBJ1-5; 7 positions agree with TRBD1. Per germline, CDR1 DFQATT and CDR2 SNEGSKA (reference sequence). V shed 5 bases and J 4 bases; nucleotides not matched to a gene: 8. This CDR3 comprises 14 residues.